These T cell receptor beta chains were read from a single sample in a study of T-cell reconstitution after alpha-beta-depleted transplantation in children. TCRdb passed the PCR reads through MiXCR, listing each CDR3 protein once. Among about 420,000 distinct CDR3 sequences listed, around 16% were seen once. The sequences come from PBMCs, mostly from graft donor cells, collected 360 days after TCRalphabeta/CD19-depleted stem cell transplant. These receptors originate from a boy in the first two years of life who had a stem cell transplant for Wiskott-Aldrich syndrome, so the T cells may come from the graft donor. The CDR3 runs from the conserved cysteine through the conserved F or W. Each record gives: J gene, D gene, V gene, clone size, CDR3 protein, CDR3 DNA. D genes are given only for firm matches. Clone size is stated in some rows and not others, as once, few, many or a class when expanded.

TRBJ1-1	TRBD1	TRBV5-1	few	CASSPRDRGTEAFF	TGCGCCAGCAGCCCCCGGGACAGGGGCACTGAAGCTTTCTTT
TRBJ2-5	.	TRBV20-1	.	CSARDRVGETQYF	TGCAGTGCTAGAGATCGGGTGGGGGAGACCCAGTACTTC
TRBJ2-3	.	TRBV2	.	CASSTGHSGDTQYF	TGTGCCAGCTCCACCGGACACTCAGGAGATACGCAGTATTTT
TRBJ1-4	.	TRBV7-9	few	CASSFRGRMNEKLFF	TGTGCCAGCAGCTTTAGGGGACGGATGAATGAAAAACTGTTTTTT
TRBJ2-1	.	TRBV19	few	CASSTSFKGNNEQFF	TGTGCCAGTAGTACCTCATTTAAAGGAAACAATGAGCAGTTCTTC
TRBJ2-2	.	TRBV7-9	.	CASSSTTPTWITGELFF	TGTGCCAGCAGCTCCACTACACCTACCTGGATCACCGGGGAGCTGTTTTTT
TRBJ2-3	.	TRBV29-1	.	CSVVGLTATDTQYF	TGCAGCGTTGTAGGTCTGACCGCCACAGATACGCAGTATTTT
TRBJ2-1	TRBD2	TRBV2	few	CASSVQREWNEQFF	TGTGCCAGCAGTGTTCAGCGGGAGTGGAATGAGCAGTTCTTC
TRBJ1-6	.	TRBV14	few	CASSRQFNSPLHF	TGTGCCAGCAGCCGTCAGTTTAATTCACCCCTCCACTTT
TRBJ2-1	TRBD2	TRBV10-3	once	CAISVAGGNYNEQFF	TGTGCCATCAGTGTGGCGGGGGGGAATTACAATGAGCAGTTCTTC
TRBJ2-5	.	TRBV4-3	few	CASSYRRLHGETQYF	TGCGCCAGCAGCTACCGACGGTTGCATGGGGAGACCCAGTACTTC
TRBJ2-4	.	TRBV6-5	few	CASSYSFQGVAKNIQYF	TGTGCCAGCAGTTACTCGTTTCAGGGAGTAGCCAAAAACATTCAGTACTTC
TRBJ2-7	.	TRBV15	.	CATSKEGGQNLYEQYF	TGTGCCACCAGCAAAGAGGGGGGACAGAACCTATACGAGCAGTACTTC
TRBJ2-7	TRBD2	TRBV7-2	many	CASSLAISGRPAYEQYF	TGTGCCAGCAGCTTAGCGATTAGCGGGAGACCCGCCTACGAGCAGTACTTC
TRBJ2-1	.	TRBV28	few	CASSFLGGGGQFF	TGTGCCAGCAGTTTTCTCGGGGGTGGGGGGCAGTTCTTC
TRBJ2-1	.	TRBV5-1	many	CASSLAGLHNEQFF	TGCGCCAGCAGCTTGGCGGGACTCCACAATGAGCAGTTCTTC
TRBJ2-5	.	TRBV10-3	few	CAISTGAGKETQYF	TGTGCCATCAGCACGGGAGCAGGGAAAGAGACCCAGTACTTC
TRBJ1-2	.	TRBV18	.	CASSPFPNGYTF	TGTGCCAGCTCACCATTTCCGAATGGCTACACCTTC
TRBJ1-1	.	TRBV20-1	.	CSARDLGVGTEAFF	TGCAGTGCTAGAGATCTTGGGGTCGGCACTGAAGCTTTCTTT
TRBJ2-2	.	TRBV12-3/TRBV12-4	many	CASSPRQGGGELFF	TGTGCCAGCAGTCCCCGACAGGGAGGGGGGGAGCTGTTTTTT
TRBJ2-3	.	TRBV3-1	few	CASLGRGEDTQYF	TGTGCCAGCTTGGGGCGAGGGGAAGATACGCAGTATTTT
TRBJ2-1	.	TRBV12-3/TRBV12-4	.	CASRQDSLSYNEQFF	TGTGCCAGCAGGCAAGACAGCCTCTCCTACAATGAGCAGTTCTTC
TRBJ2-3	TRBD2	TRBV24-1	.	CATSSGRTIIPSTDTQYF	TGTGCCACCAGCAGCGGGAGGACCATTATACCGAGCACAGATACGCAGTATTTT
TRBJ2-7	.	TRBV6-5	few	CASSFRAAHYEQYF	TGTGCCAGCAGTTTTAGGGCAGCCCACTACGAGCAGTACTTC
TRBJ2-5	.	TRBV29-1	few	CSVRDSRRETQYF	TGCAGCGTTAGGGACTCCAGACGGGAGACCCAGTACTTC
TRBJ2-5	.	TRBV6-5	.	CASSYHSPGVKIRPETQYF	TGTGCCAGCAGTTACCACTCTCCGGGAGTAAAAATAAGGCCCGAGACCCAGTACTTC
TRBJ2-1	TRBD2	TRBV5-1	few	CASSRLTSGILSYNEQFF	TGCGCCAGCAGCCGACTGACTAGCGGGATTCTATCCTACAATGAGCAGTTCTTC
TRBJ2-3	TRBD1	TRBV10-3	.	CAISGGQGVTQYF	TGTGCCATCAGTGGTGGACAGGGAGTTACGCAGTATTTT
TRBJ2-1	.	TRBV4-2	few	CASSQATDRNNEQFF	TGTGCCAGCAGCCAAGCTACAGACAGAAACAATGAGCAGTTCTTC
TRBJ1-5	TRBD1	TRBV6-5	few	CASSYTRDRLNQPQHF	TGTGCCAGCAGTTACACCCGGGACAGACTCAATCAGCCCCAGCATTTT
TRBJ2-2	.	TRBV5-5	many	CASSLVRRRDTGELFF	TGTGCCAGCAGCTTGGTTCGGCGACGGGACACCGGGGAGCTGTTTTTT
TRBJ2-1	TRBD2	TRBV7-9	few	CASSRTSGRTYNEQFF	TGTGCCAGCAGCCGGACTAGCGGGCGAACCTACAATGAGCAGTTCTTC
TRBJ2-5	.	TRBV12-3/TRBV12-4	many	CASSFHDFLETQYF	TGTGCCAGCAGTTTCCATGATTTTTTGGAGACCCAGTACTTC
TRBJ1-2	.	TRBV29-1	.	CSVKLRGSFGYGYTF	TGCAGCGTTAAATTGCGGGGTTCCTTTGGCTATGGCTACACCTTC
TRBJ2-7	.	TRBV6-5	few	CASSYSAGRNEQYF	TGTGCCAGCAGTTACTCGGCAGGGCGAAACGAGCAGTACTTC
TRBJ2-5	.	TRBV25-1	few	CASSDQYQETQYF	TGTGCCAGCAGTGACCAGTACCAAGAGACCCAGTACTTC
TRBJ2-1	TRBD2	TRBV20-1	.	CSARDGGRGQFF	TGCAGTGCTAGAGATGGGGGGAGGGGACAGTTCTTC
TRBJ2-1	TRBD1	TRBV6-5	few	CASSRQGSYNEQFF	TGTGCCAGCAGTCGACAGGGGTCCTACAATGAGCAGTTCTTC
TRBJ1-1	TRBD1	TRBV11-2	.	CASSRGQGTWSTEAFF	TGTGCCAGCAGCAGAGGACAGGGGACATGGAGCACTGAAGCTTTCTTT
TRBJ2-7	.	TRBV7-8	few	CASSLTRAGKAYEQYF	TGTGCCAGCAGCTTAACGAGGGCGGGAAAGGCCTACGAGCAGTACTTC